Below, one T cell receptor beta chain is given with its context. This clonotype appeared many times. Its antigen target is currently unknown. No much larger clone is present one base from it, and per-base qualities are unavailable. The data stem from a study of T cell repertoires in cytomegalovirus infection (dated by TCRdb to the late 2010s). In terms of the full investigation: Because public TCR beta signatures pointed to carriage of CMV infection together with the matching HLA type, the HLA type of each donor mattered for the analysis.

Results and caveats for the whole study, not just this receptor: In the ex vivo response, HLA-C-restricted CMV-specific TCR beta clonotypes were dominant, and in two of eight donors the single most frequent clonotype came from this HLA-C-restricted group. In both this cohort and an independent cohort of 352 donors, the cumulative frequency of public TCR beta family members distinguished carriers of CMV infection plus the relevant HLA type.

The germline V gene provides CDR1 MDHEN and CDR2 SYDVKM. Its CDR3 holds 16 amino acids, cysteine through phenylalanine. Only the CDR3 portion is preserved as DNA: 48 bases, with reading frame beginning at the first base. Germline trimming: 5 bases from V, 0 bases from J; junction bases outside gene matches: 4. Sequencing was performed on an Illumina HiSeq 1500. TCRdb trimmed public reads at Q25 via fastp, called clones via MiXCR and kept in-frame beta chains. Here each entry gathers all rows of one CDR3 protein and keeps the most common genes and DNA. The sample table lists around 190,000 distinct CDR3 sequences, roughly an eighth of them with a count of one. The ten top clones hold about a quarter of the sample.

The sequenced sample was PBMCs. This clonotype was sampled from a human donor in good health (CMV status not recorded). Some clones in this sample may be carry-over from other donors' samples. The receptor chain draws on TRBV28 and TRBJ2-6; the central 7 bases match TRBD1. The CDR3 reads CASSQGQLSGANVLTF. The nucleotide sequence reads as follows: TGTGCCAGCAGTCAGGGACAGCTCTCTGGGGCCAACGTCCTGACTTTC. The reference TRBV28 and TRBJ2-6 proteins fill in what lies around the CDR3, so the full variable domain reads DVKVTQSSRYLVKRTGEKVFLECVQDMDHENMFWYRQDPGLGLRLIYFSYDVKMKEKGDIPEGYSVSREKKERFSLILESASTNQTSMYLCASSQGQLSGANVLTFGAGSRLTVL.